Reported below is one T cell receptor beta chain. Its antigen is still unknown. Looked up from germline, CDR1 is SGHAT and CDR2 is FQNNGV. V shed 5 bases, J shed 3 bases, and the junction held 5 bases outside the gene matches. This CDR3 comprises 15 residues. The data stem from a study of PD-L1 blockade in urothelial cancer. Study in general: Blood was evaluated 3 weeks (second dose) and 6 weeks after therapy began. Study-wide findings and caveats: Below-median TCR clonality that was measured in pretreatment blood predicted better survival.

Clones were read by immunoSEQ multiplex PCR, and TCRdb kept only the in-frame ones, dropping some. The sample contains tens of thousands of clones, approximately 81% of which appear only once. Locally advanced or metastatic urothelial carcinoma affected all patients. All patients handed over anywhere from 1 to 8 samples, pretreatment and on-treatment. The sequencing here drew on PBMCs, taken around atezolizumab (anti-PD-L1) treatment. The chain joins TRBV11-2 to TRBJ2-1, with TRBD1 identical over 9 bases. The source of this sequence is a man in his 70s with urothelial cancer. The CDR3 here is CASSHDRGFYNEQFF. CDR3 nucleotides: TGTGCCAGCAGCCACGACAGGGGGTTCTACAATGAGCAGTTCTTC.